The rows below give T cell receptor beta chains drawn from one sample of a study of long-term antiretroviral therapy in people with HIV. Sequencing was performed with immunoSEQ multiplex PCR; in TCRdb, only in-frame clones are kept and a portion is missing. This sample has 30,000 to 40,000 clones, with about 83% found just once. Sequencing was performed on unsorted PBMCs, taken 2 years after starting antiretroviral therapy. These receptors all come from a woman in her forties or fifties with HIV. Each CDR3 is given with its conserved first and last residue. A D gene is named only where the DNA matches it firmly. Clone size is not always given. Where it is, it says once, few, many or a class for expanded clones.

-	TRBV27	few	TRBJ1-2	CASSSHRANGYTF	TGTGCCAGCAGTTCTCACAGGGCCAATGGCTACACCTTC
TRBD2	TRBV10-3	once	TRBJ2-2	CATRTSGGTNTGELFF	TGTGCCACGAGGACTAGCGGGGGGACGAACACCGGGGAGCTGTTTTTT
TRBD1	TRBV19	-	TRBJ1-2	CASTRPRGVTGAPGGYTF	TGTGCCAGTACGCGTCCCCGCGGAGTGACAGGGGCCCCGGGGGGCTACACCTTC
-	TRBV2	-	TRBJ2-1	CASSQGINEQFF	TGTGCCAGCAGTCAGGGAATAAATGAGCAGTTCTTC
-	TRBV30	-	TRBJ2-1	CAWSIYNEQFF	TGTGCCTGGAGTATTTACAATGAGCAGTTCTTC
-	TRBV2	-	TRBJ1-1	CASSDPTRATGLNTEAFF	TGTGCCAGCAGTGACCCCACCCGAGCGACAGGCTTAAACACTGAAGCTTTCTTT
-	TRBV5-1	-	TRBJ1-6	CASSLQDTNSPLHF	TGCGCCAGCAGCTTACAGGACACTAATTCACCCCTCCACTTT
TRBD2	TRBV10-1	-	TRBJ2-1	CASISGLAGGLYNEQFF	TGCGCCAGCATCTCGGGACTAGCGGGGGGCCTATACAATGAGCAGTTCTTC
TRBD1	TRBV6-1	-	TRBJ1-4	CASSAGQGNEKLFF	TGTGCCAGCAGCGCGGGACAGGGTAATGAAAAACTGTTTTTT
-	TRBV29-1	once	TRBJ2-5	CSVGGETQYF	TGCAGCGTGGGCGGAGAGACCCAGTACTTC
-	TRBV7-8	-	TRBJ1-1	CASSPRTGPNTEAFF	TGTGCCAGCAGCCCCAGAACGGGGCCGAACACTGAAGCTTTCTTT
-	TRBV7-2	-	TRBJ2-2	CASSLTARTGELFF	TGTGCCAGCAGCTTAACGGCACGAACCGGGGAGCTGTTTTTT
-	TRBV23-1	-	TRBJ1-4	CASSQEATNEKLFF	TGCGCCAGCAGTCAAGAGGCAACTAATGAAAAACTGTTTTTT
TRBD2	TRBV7-9	-	TRBJ2-7	CASSLGLRGLADYEQYF	TGTGCCAGCAGCTTAGGGCTTAGAGGACTAGCGGACTACGAGCAGTACTTC
-	TRBV9	-	TRBJ2-1	CASSSGNYNEQFF	TGTGCCAGCAGCTCAGGGAACTACAATGAGCAGTTCTTC
-	TRBV15	-	TRBJ1-3	CATSRDRGSGASGNTIYF	TGTGCCACCAGCAGAGATAGGGGCTCCGGGGCCTCTGGAAACACCATATATTTT
-	TRBV7-9	-	TRBJ2-5	CASSPPELGTQYF	TGTGCCAGCAGTCCCCCCGAGCTGGGGACCCAGTACTTC
TRBD1	TRBV29-1	-	TRBJ1-2	CSGGQGSTSGGYTF	TGCAGCGGCGGACAGGGGAGCACAAGTGGTGGCTACACCTTC
TRBD2	TRBV5-1	-	TRBJ2-2	CASKGVERGNTGELFF	TGCGCCAGCAAGGGTGTGGAGCGGGGGAACACCGGGGAGCTGTTTTTT
TRBD2	TRBV7-9	-	TRBJ2-3	CASFLAGGPTDTQYF	TGTGCCAGCTTCCTAGCGGGGGGGCCAACAGATACGCAGTATTTT
-	TRBV2	-	TRBJ1-2	CASSTRGVYGYTF	TGTGCCAGCAGTACTCGAGGGGTTTATGGCTACACCTTC
-	TRBV9	few	TRBJ1-6	CASSVGYDSPLHF	TGTGCCAGCAGCGTAGGTTACGATTCACCCCTCCACTTT